This T cell receptor beta chain was identified in a study of blood T cells in healthy people across ages. Study-wide results and limits: Higher diversity, along with more naive CD4+ cells, distinguished long-lived donors from aged donors.

Those donating, healthy Caucasian individuals from Russia, were aged roughly 6 to 90. Extractions gave at least 5 micrograms of total RNA per sample. This clonotype appeared many times. Its antigen is as yet unknown. The authors ran a second PCR of about 7 to 11 cycles using a sample-barcoded 5' primer and a J-beta primer mix. TCRdb reanalysed the 5' RACE reads using MiXCR and keeps one entry per CDR3 protein. Of about 730,000 distinct CDR3 sequences in the sample, roughly 47% were seen once. V was pared by 5 bases and J by 2 bases, with 12 bases between. Germline V gene sequence: CDR1 SGHTA, CDR2 FQGNSA. This CDR3 comprises 14 residues.

What was sequenced was blood. This receptor was taken from a woman aged 60-70 years in good health. The chain couples TRBV7-2 to TRBJ1-2; D is unclear. CDR3 sequence reads: CASSPSVSNYGYTF. The CDR3 bases are TGTGCCAGCAGCCCCAGTGTGTCCAACTATGGCTACACCTTC.